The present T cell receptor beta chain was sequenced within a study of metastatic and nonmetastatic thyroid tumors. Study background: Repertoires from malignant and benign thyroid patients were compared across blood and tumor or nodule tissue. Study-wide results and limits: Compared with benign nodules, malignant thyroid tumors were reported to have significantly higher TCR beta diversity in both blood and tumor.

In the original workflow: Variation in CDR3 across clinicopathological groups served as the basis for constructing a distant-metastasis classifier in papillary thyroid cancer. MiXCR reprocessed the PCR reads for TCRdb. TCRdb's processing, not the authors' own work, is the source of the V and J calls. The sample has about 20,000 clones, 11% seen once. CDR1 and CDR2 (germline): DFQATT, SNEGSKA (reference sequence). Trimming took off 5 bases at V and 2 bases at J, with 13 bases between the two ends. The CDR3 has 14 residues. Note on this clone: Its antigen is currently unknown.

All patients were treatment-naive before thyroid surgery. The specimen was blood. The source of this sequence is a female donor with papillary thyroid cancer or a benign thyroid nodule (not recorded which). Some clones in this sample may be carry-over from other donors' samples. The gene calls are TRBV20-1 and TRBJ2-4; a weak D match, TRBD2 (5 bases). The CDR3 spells CSAPASGSKNIQYF. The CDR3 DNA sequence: TGCAGTGCTCCCGCTTCGGGGTCCAAAAACATTCAGTACTTC.